This T cell receptor beta chain was found in a study of shared clonotypes between healthy human individuals. The CDR3 runs 18 residues. Germline V gene lookup returns CDR1 SGDLS and CDR2 YYNGEE. Trimming took 4 bases from V and 5 from J, leaving 24 bases between them. The protocol was immunoSEQ multiplex PCR, while the TCRdb copy is restricted to in-frame clones and leaves out a portion. The sample contains 2 million to 2.5 million clones, roughly 92% of which appear only once. Input material: naive CD4+ T cells from PBMCs. Subset defined: CD45RA+ positively selected. The chain joins TRBV9 to TRBJ2-2; tentative D call: TRBD1 (6 bases). The source of this sequence is a man younger than 35 in good health. Some clones in this sample may be carry-over from other donors' samples. The CDR3 DNA reads TGTGCCAGCAGCCTCGGGGCAGGAACCCTGAGGGGGACCGGGGAGCTGTTTTTT. Translated, it gives CASSLGAGTLRGTGELFF.